The rows below give T cell receptor beta chains drawn from one sample of a study of cytomegalovirus exposure and HLA in healthy donors. TCRdb's table, derived via immunoSEQ multiplex PCR, lists solely in-frame clones and lacks some. The clone table shows about 55,000 clones, with the ten largest holding about 10%. What was sequenced was PBMCs. The source of these receptors is a man in his fifties in good health and CMV-seropositive. CDR3s include the opening cysteine and the closing phenylalanine or tryptophan. Fields, in order: V gene, J gene, D gene, CDR3 DNA, CDR3 protein. A D gene is named only where the DNA matches it firmly.

>TRBV7-2|TRBJ2-1|TRBD2
TGTGCCAGCAGCTTAGAGGTTGCGGGAGGAGTAAATGAGCAGTTCTTC
CASSLEVAGGVNEQFF
>TRBV30|TRBJ1-2|-
TGTGCCTGGAGCGTTAACTATGGCTACACCTTC
CAWSVNYGYTF
>TRBV19|TRBJ1-5|TRBD1
TGTGCCAGTAGCCTGACAGGGGGCGTCGGGAATCAGCCCCAGCATTTT
CASSLTGGVGNQPQHF
>TRBV28|TRBJ1-2|TRBD1
TGTGCCAGCAGCATCACAGGGGCGAGAGGCTACACCTTC
CASSITGARGYTF
>TRBV30|TRBJ1-4|TRBD1
TGTGCCTGGAGTGTGTCGCTGCGGACAGGGGAGGTCGAAAAACTGTTTTTT
CAWSVSLRTGEVEKLFF
>TRBV5-1|TRBJ2-3|TRBD1
TGCGCCAGCAGTATACAGGGGTTGTCCACAGATACGCAGTATTTT
CASSIQGLSTDTQYF
>TRBV9|TRBJ2-7|TRBD2
TGTGCCAGCAGCTCAGGACTAGCGGGTTCTTACGAGCAGTACTTC
CASSSGLAGSYEQYF
>TRBV7-6|TRBJ1-4|-
TGTGCCAGCAGTTCGCGGCCGTTCGGGGAAAAACTGTTTTTT
CASSSRPFGEKLFF
>TRBV7-2|TRBJ1-4|-
TGTGCCAGCAGCGTCGACAGTGCAACTAATGAAAAACTGTTTTTT
CASSVDSATNEKLFF
>TRBV27|TRBJ1-1|TRBD1
TGTGCCAGCAGCCTCGACAGGGCCGAGTTCATGAACACTGAAGCTTTCTTT
CASSLDRAEFMNTEAFF
>TRBV6-5|TRBJ1-5|TRBD1
TGTGCCAGCAGTTCTAGACAGGGGATGGAGCCCCAGCATTTT
CASSSRQGMEPQHF
>TRBV4-1|TRBJ2-2|-
TGCGCCAGCAGCCAAGTTGCTACCACCGGGGAGCTGTTTTTT
CASSQVATTGELFF
>TRBV7-6|TRBJ2-5|TRBD2
TGTGCCAGCAGCTTATCGGCTAGCGGGAGGGCAGCGGGGGAGACCCAGTACTTC
CASSLSASGRAAGETQYF
>TRBV28|TRBJ2-7|-
TGTGCCAGCAGTTTTAGCGTCGGTCCGCAGTACTTC
CASSFSVGPQYF
>TRBV19|TRBJ2-5|TRBD2
TGTGCCAGTAGTATTAGCCGCGGGGGTAAAGAGACCCAGTACTTC
CASSISRGGKETQYF
>TRBV4-3|TRBJ1-6|-
TGCGCCAGCAGCCAAGAAGAGGGATCATCCTATAATTCACCCCTCCACTTT
CASSQEEGSSYNSPLHF
>TRBV6-5|TRBJ1-1|TRBD1
TGTGCCAGCAGTCACCGACAGGGGTGGGACACTGAAGCTTTCTTT
CASSHRQGWDTEAFF
>TRBV7-9|TRBJ1-5|-
TGTGCCAGCAGCTCTCTGACAGATAGCAATCAGCCCCAGCATTTT
CASSSLTDSNQPQHF
>TRBV6-5|TRBJ1-2|-
TGTGCCAGCAGTTACTCTCGGGACACCCATAACTATGGCTACACCTTC
CASSYSRDTHNYGYTF
>TRBV6-5|TRBJ1-2|-
TGTGCCAGCAGTTCTCTGGGAGGAAGGGCCAACTATGGCTACACCTTC
CASSSLGGRANYGYTF
>TRBV4-3|TRBJ2-5|-
TGCGCCAGCAGCCAAGCACTTGCTGGAGGGGAGACCCAGTACTTC
CASSQALAGGETQYF
>TRBV5-6|TRBJ2-2|-
TGTGCCAGCAGCTTGGGGGCAGTAGGCACCGGGGAGCTGTTTTTT
CASSLGAVGTGELFF
>TRBV7-2|TRBJ1-2|-
TGTGCCAGCAGCTTTCGGCTACTGGGAGATGGCTACACCTTC
CASSFRLLGDGYTF
>TRBV29-1|TRBJ1-1|-
TGCAGCGTTGAAGCACGCGGACGGAGGTTGAACACTGAAGCTTTCTTT
CSVEARGRRLNTEAFF
>TRBV6-4|TRBJ2-3|-
TGTGCCAGCAGTGAGAGGGACATCACAGATACGCAGTATTTT
CASSERDITDTQYF
>TRBV6-1|TRBJ1-2|-
TGTGCCAGCAGTGAAAGCGGTCCCTATGGCTACACCTTC
CASSESGPYGYTF
>TRBV19|TRBJ1-5|-
TGTGCCTCCTCAGTGGTGACAGTTAGCAATCAGCCCCAGCATTTT
CASSVVTVSNQPQHF
>TRBV6-1|TRBJ2-7|-
TGTGCCAGCACCCGGACAGCCGGCACCTACGAGCAGTACTTC
CASTRTAGTYEQYF
>TRBV29-1|TRBJ1-1|TRBD1
TGCAGCGTCCGAAACAGGGGGCTTGACACTGAAGCTTTCTTT
CSVRNRGLDTEAFF
>TRBV7-9|TRBJ2-3|-
TGTGCCAGCAGCTTAGTAAAAAAAACTCTAGGAGGAGATACGCAGTATTTT
CASSLVKKTLGGDTQYF
>TRBV18|TRBJ2-7|TRBD2
TGTGCCAGCTCACCGACTAGCGGGAGTGGGGAGCAGTACTTC
CASSPTSGSGEQYF
>TRBV27|TRBJ2-7|-
TGTGCCAGGGGGGCCGACAGGAGCTCCTACGAGCAGTACTTC
CARGADRSSYEQYF
>TRBV5-3|TRBJ2-2|-
TGTGCCAGAAGCTTGGCAAGGGGCCCCACCGGGGAGCTGTTTTTT
CARSLARGPTGELFF
>TRBV30|TRBJ2-7|-
TGTGCCTGGAGTCCGGCAGACTTCTTCTACGAGCAGTACTTC
CAWSPADFFYEQYF
>TRBV19|TRBJ2-1|-
TGTGCCAGTAGTGTCCAGGGGAATGGAAATGAGCAGTTCTTC
CASSVQGNGNEQFF
>TRBV30|TRBJ1-1|TRBD1
TGTGCCGGGATCACCCGGACAGGCCTAAACACTGAAGCTTTCTTT
CAGITRTGLNTEAFF
>TRBV18|TRBJ2-2|-
TGTGCCAGCTCACCCTTTGGTACGCGGCCCACGAGCACCGGGGAGCTGTTTTTT
CASSPFGTRPTSTGELFF
>TRBV5-6|TRBJ2-1|-
TGTGCCAGCAGCGTCATGGTCCGGGGTGACAATGAGCAGTTCTTC
CASSVMVRGDNEQFF
>TRBV6-1|TRBJ2-5|TRBD2
TGTGCCAGCAGTGACCTAGCGGGAGGAGTCGTGGCTGAGACCCAGTACTTC
CASSDLAGGVVAETQYF